These 11 T cell receptor beta chains came from one sample sequenced in a study of immune cell composition in non-small cell lung cancer (dated by TCRdb to about 2017). The protocol used for the library was the immunoSEQ multiplex PCR assay. TCRdb retrieved this table from immuneACCESS and kept in-frame rearrangements only. Not all clones are present; in checked studies, unresolved V genes account for under half, and no reason is known for the remainder. Across this sample there are about 6,700 clones, with 67% seen only once. The ten largest account for about 10% of the sample. Non-adjacent lung tissue from the same patient, taken as far from the tumour as possible and at least 3 cm away, was used for the normal lung samples. Specimen: non-adjacent lung tissue. The receptors were sampled from a human donor with non-small cell lung cancer.

The genes are TRBV5-6 and TRBJ2-7; 12 bases map to TRBD2. Trimming cost V 4 bases and J 2 bases; bases outside gene matches: 4. The CDR3 contains 15 residues. Germline CDR1 and CDR2: SGHDT and YYEEEE. DNA of the CDR3: TGTGCCAGCAGCATCGGACTAGCGGGGACCTACGAGCAGTACTTC. Its translation is CASSIGLAGTYEQYF.

A few counts support this clone. V gene TRBV5-1 combines with J gene TRBJ2-1; D not resolved. The germline V gene encodes CDR1 SGHRS and CDR2 YFSETQ. CDR3 size: 11 residues. The V end lost 0 bases, the J end lost 10 bases, and 5 bases lay between the germline ends. CDR3 sequence: CASSLAREQFF. The CDR3 DNA is TGCGCCAGCAGCTTGGCACGGGAGCAGTTCTTC.

This clone was counted only a few times. Written as DNA, the CDR3 is TGTGCCAGTGGACAGGGTGATAAGCCCCAGCATTTT. Amino acid sequence: CASGQGDKPQHF. V usage is TRBV27 and J usage is TRBJ1-5; 8 nucleotides align to TRBD1. V lost 9 bases and J lost 8; bases outside the gene matches: 6. Germline V gives CDR1 MNHEY, CDR2 SMNVEV (reference sequence). The CDR3 sequence is 12 residues long.

This chain connects TRBV5-1 to TRBJ2-1; 7 bases agree with TRBD2. There are 19 residues in the CDR3. Losses at the gene ends were 4 bases for V and 1 base for J; bases not matched to a gene: 17. The V gene's germline CDR1 is SGHRS and CDR2 YFSETQ. In DNA form, the CDR3 reads TGCGCCAGCAGCCCCGAGCATCAAGTAATCGGGGGGTCCTACAATGAGCAGTTCTTC. This sequence encodes CASSPEHQVIGGSYNEQFF.

The chain employs TRBV28 and TRBJ1-2; D is possibly TRBD1 (6 bases). The CDR3 runs to 17 residues. Germline loops: CDR1 MDHEN, CDR2 SYDVKM. V was trimmed by 7 bases and J by 7 bases, leaving 28 bases between them. The DNA for the CDR3 is TGTGCCAGCACCCCTGGGGGGGCGGGGGATAACAGGGTTGGCTACACCTTC. It yields the protein CASTPGGAGDNRVGYTF.

The chain uses TRBV7-3 and TRBJ1-1, with D perhaps TRBD1 (5 bases). Per germline, CDR1 SGHTA and CDR2 FQGTGA. Trimming cost V 3 bases and J 4 bases, with 12 bases left between them. This CDR3 spans 14 amino acids. Here the CDR3 reads CASSFGGLGTEAFF. CDR3 in DNA: TGTGCCAGCAGCTTCGGGGGTCTGGGCACTGAAGCTTTCTTT.

The chain has TRBV27 and TRBJ2-5, with a possible D match to TRBD1 (6 bases). V was pared by 6 bases and J by 7 bases, with 12 bases between. The CDR3 consists of 12 residues. Looked up from germline, CDR1 is MNHEY and CDR2 is SMNVEV (reference sequence). The CDR3 protein is CASSIRGGTQYF. The CDR3 DNA reads TGTGCCAGCAGCATACGAGGGGGGACCCAGTACTTC.

The DNA of the CDR3 is TGTGCCAGCAGCTCAAGGGACAACTACTACGAGCAGTACTTC. Amino acids: CASSSRDNYYEQYF. The chain is built from TRBV11-1 and TRBJ2-7, with D perhaps matching TRBD1 (6 bases). Per germline, CDR1 SGHAT and CDR2 FQDESV (reference sequence). The ends were cut back, 4 bases at V and 3 bases at J, with 13 bases in the middle. CDR3 length: 14 residues.

The chain combines TRBV11-2 with TRBJ1-4; 7 nucleotides line up with TRBD1. Germline CDR1 reads SGHAT; CDR2 reads FQNNGV. Unmatched junction bases numbered 14, after V lost 2 bases and J lost 8 bases. The length of the CDR3 is 17 residues. The CDR3 DNA reads TGTGCCAGCAGCTTATCGGGGGCACAGACAGGGATCGAAAAACTGTTTTTT. Amino acids: CASSLSGAQTGIEKLFF.

V usage is TRBV4-1 and J usage is TRBJ1-5; D possibly corresponds to TRBD1 (6 bases). V was trimmed by 0 bases and J by 0 bases, leaving 12 bases between them. Germline assignment: CDR1 MGHRA and CDR2 YSYEKL. This CDR3 is built from 17 residues. The CDR3 sequence: CASSQDQGSNSNQPQHF. The CDR3 nucleotides are TGCGCCAGCAGCCAAGATCAGGGGAGCAATAGCAATCAGCCCCAGCATTTT.

This clone was found a few times. The V and J genes are TRBV2 and TRBJ2-7; D remains unclear. Between the trimmed V and J ends, which lost 7 bases and 1 base, there was a span of 8 bases. Per germline, CDR1 SNHLY and CDR2 FYNNEI. The length of the CDR3 is 12 residues. The CDR3 DNA is TGTGCCAGCAATACGGTATCCTACGAGCAGTACTTC. Translating gives CASNTVSYEQYF.